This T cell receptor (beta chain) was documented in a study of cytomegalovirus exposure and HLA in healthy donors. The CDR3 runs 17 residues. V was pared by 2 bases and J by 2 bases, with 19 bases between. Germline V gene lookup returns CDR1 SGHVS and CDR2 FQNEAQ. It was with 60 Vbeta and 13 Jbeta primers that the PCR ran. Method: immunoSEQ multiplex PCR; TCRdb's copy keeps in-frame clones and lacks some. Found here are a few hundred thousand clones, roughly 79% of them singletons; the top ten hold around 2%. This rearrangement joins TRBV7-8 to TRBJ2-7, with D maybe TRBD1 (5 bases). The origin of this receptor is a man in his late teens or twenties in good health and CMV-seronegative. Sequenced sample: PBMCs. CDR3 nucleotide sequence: TGTGCCAGCAGCTTATCAGACAGCCTTGTGGGGACCTACGAGCAGTACTTC. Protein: CASSLSDSLVGTYEQYF.